Presented here are 5 T cell receptor beta chains from one specimen sequenced in a study of blood T cell repertoires in COVID-19. This table comes from immunoSEQ multiplex PCR, and its TCRdb copy is limited to in-frame clones, with some not included. The sample consists of 52,000 or so clones, approximately 88% of them appearing once. The material sequenced was peripheral blood. The receptors were gathered from a man in his 70s with active COVID-19.

This clone turned up a few times. The chain recombines TRBV5-1 with TRBJ1-1; a weak D match, TRBD1 (6 bases). V shed 7 bases and J shed 1 base, with 14 bases lying between them. The CDR3 has 14 residues. Germline V gives CDR1 SGHRS, CDR2 YFSETQ. CDR3 coding DNA: TGCGCCAGCGCACAGGGCGCGGGGAACACTGAAGCTTTCTTT. Translation: CASAQGAGNTEAFF.

The V and J genes are TRBV7-6 and TRBJ2-3, with D tentatively TRBD1 (5 bases). V was clipped by 1 base and J by 1 base, with 6 bases between them. This CDR3 region has 14 residues. Germline V gives CDR1 SGHVS, CDR2 FNYEAQ. The CDR3 DNA sequence: TGTGCCAGCAGCTTAGTAGGGGGCACAGATACGCAGTATTTT. Translating it yields CASSLVGGTDTQYF.

The chain uses TRBV7-9 and TRBJ1-4; D ambiguous. The germline V gene has CDR1 SEHNR and CDR2 FQNEAQ (reference sequence). Trimming removed 2 bases at V and 5 bases at J, with 6 bases between. CDR3 length equals 13 residues. CDR3: CASSLNGNEKLFF. CDR3 bases: TGTGCCAGCAGCTTAAACGGGAATGAAAAACTGTTTTTT.

The CDR3 loop is CASSQDRGYNEQFF. Written as DNA, the CDR3 is TGTGCCAGCAGCCAAGATCGGGGCTACAATGAGCAGTTCTTC. The rearrangement joins TRBV3-1 (or the pseudogene TRBV3-2) to TRBJ2-1, with D possibly being TRBD2 (5 bases). Per the germline V gene, CDR1 is LGHDT and CDR2 is YNNKEL (reference sequence). V was trimmed by 0 bases and J by 3 bases, leaving 6 bases between them. CDR3 length: 14 amino acids.

The V and J genes are TRBV7-8 and TRBJ1-2, with D maybe TRBD1 (5 bases). Germline V gives CDR1 SGHVS, CDR2 FQNEAQ. The CDR3 is made up of 17 amino acids. Trimming took off 2 bases at V and 4 bases at J, with 20 bases between the two ends. CDR3 residues: CASSLKTGTSGSYGYTF. In nucleotides, the CDR3 is TGTGCCAGCAGCTTAAAGACGGGGACTTCCGGTTCCTATGGCTACACCTTC.